This T cell receptor beta chain was obtained from a study of early T cells in non-severe SARS-CoV-2 infection. In the study overall: Sequencing of unsorted whole blood was done on bulk RNA, leaving chains unpaired.

Individual cDNA molecules each received unique molecular identifiers attached to them. MiXCR was run by TCRdb on the 5' RACE reads, yielding one entry per CDR3 protein. In the table there are over 90,000 distinct CDR3 sequences, roughly 12% of which are singletons. Germline CDR1 and CDR2: MGHDK and SYGVNS. The CDR3 runs to 10 residues. Trimming removed 3 bases from V and 5 bases from J, with 1 base in between. This clonotype was found many times. Its cognate antigen is unknown. Overall study results and limits: Anti-spike CD8 responses were favored in VDJdb matching, and private and CD4 specificities were missed.

The receptor comes from an adult who was a healthcare worker with PCR-confirmed SARS-CoV-2 infection or an uninfected control (not recorded which). The starting material was whole blood, obtained at baseline. The V call is TRBV25-1, the J call TRBJ2-5, with D unresolved. For the CDR3, the DNA is TGTGCCAGCAGTGAGGAGACCCAGTACTTC. It encodes CASSEETQYF. Supplemented by reference TRBV25-1 and TRBJ2-5, the full variable domain reads EADIYQTPRYLVIGTGKKITLECSQTMGHDKMYWYQQDPGMELHLIHYSYGVNSTEKGDLSSESTVSRIRTEHFPLTLESARPSHTSQYLCASSEETQYFGPGTRLLVL.